One sample yielded the 15 T cell receptor beta chains listed below, sequenced in a study of blood T cell repertoires in COVID-19. Only in-frame clones appear in the TCRdb table, and some are missing; sequencing was by immunoSEQ multiplex PCR. The sample lists some 130,000 clones, over 75% seen once, with 44% in the top ten. The sample consisted of peripheral blood. These receptors all come from a human donor in a cohort sampled during active COVID-19.

The V gene is TRBV19, the J gene TRBJ1-5, with a possible D match to TRBD1 (6 bases). The CDR3 has 16 residues. Trimming took off 3 bases at V and 2 bases at J, with 14 bases between the two ends. Germline values: CDR1 LNHDA, CDR2 SQIVND (reference sequence). CDR3 amino acids: CASSINGGRGNQPQHF. CDR3 nucleotide sequence: TGTGCCAGTAGTATTAACGGGGGGCGGGGCAATCAGCCCCAGCATTTT.

The J gene is TRBJ1-1, the V gene TRBV19; TRBD1 agrees at 9 bases. The CDR3 length is 14 residues. Germline trimming cut 5 bases from V and 4 bases from J; bases unmatched to any gene: 5. CDR1 and CDR2 (germline): LNHDA, SQIVND (reference sequence). The DNA for the CDR3 is TGTGCCAGTAGTCCGGGACAGGGACGCACTGAAGCTTTCTTT. It encodes CASSPGQGRTEAFF. Drawing the rest from reference TRBV19 and TRBJ1-1, the complete variable domain is DGGITQSPKYLFRKEGQNVTLSCEQNLNHDAMYWYRQDPGQGLRLIYYSQIVNDFQKGDIAEGYSVSREKKESFPLTVTSAQKNPTAFYLCASSPGQGRTEAFFGQGTRLTVV.

The chain employs TRBV11-3 and TRBJ2-1; no firm D call. V lost 1 base, J lost 2 bases, and 9 bases lay in between. CDR1 and CDR2 (germline): SGHNT, YENEEA. This CDR3 has 15 amino acids. CDR3 protein: CASSLGEHPYNEQFF. For the CDR3, the DNA is TGTGCCAGCAGCTTAGGCGAGCACCCCTACAATGAGCAGTTCTTC.

The chain employs TRBV18 and TRBJ1-1, with a possible D match to TRBD1 (5 bases). V lost 6 bases, J lost 11 bases, and 25 bases lay in between. This CDR3 is built from 15 residues. Germline assignment: CDR1 KGHSH and CDR2 LQKENI. The CDR3 nucleotides are TGTGCCAGCTCTCACGAGGGACTTCGGGGCGTATGGGCTTTCTTT. This gives the protein CASSHEGLRGVWAFF.

The V gene is TRBV7-3, the J gene TRBJ2-1; perhaps TRBD1 as D (5 bases). The germline V gene encodes CDR1 SGHTA and CDR2 FQGTGA. The CDR3 covers 12 residues. Trimming took off 4 bases at V and 8 bases at J, with 9 bases between the two ends. The CDR3 here is CASSSQAHEQFF. The CDR3 DNA follows: TGTGCCAGCAGCTCACAGGCCCATGAGCAGTTCTTC. The full variable domain, rest sourced from reference TRBV7-3 and TRBJ2-1, is GAGVSQTPSNKVTEKGKYVELRCDPISGHTALYWYRQSLGQGPEFLIYFQGTGAADDSGLPNDRFFAVRPEGSVSTLKIQRTERGDSAVYLCASSSQAHEQFFGPGTRLTVL.

The chain is built from TRBV5-1 and TRBJ1-4, with unresolved D. The V gene's germline CDR1 is SGHRS and CDR2 YFSETQ. V was pared by 0 bases and J by 8 bases, with 14 bases between. The CDR3 loop spans 15 amino acids. The CDR3 spells CASSLAAASREKLFF. The CDR3 nucleotides read TGCGCCAGCAGCTTGGCGGCGGCCTCGAGAGAAAAACTGTTTTTT.

The CDR3 sequence is CASSQGSGRETQYF. DNA of the CDR3: TGTGCCAGCAGCCAAGGTAGCGGGAGAGAGACCCAGTACTTC. The gene calls are TRBV3-1 (or the pseudogene TRBV3-2) and TRBJ2-5, with 9 positions matching TRBD2. From germline, CDR1 is LGHDT and CDR2 YNNKEL (reference sequence). V shed 1 base, J shed 4 bases, and the junction held 1 base outside the gene matches. CDR3 length: 14 amino acids.

V and J are TRBV30 and TRBJ1-5, with 8 bases that match TRBD1. The length of the CDR3 is 13 residues. Looked up from germline, CDR1 is GTSNPN and CDR2 is SVGIG (reference sequence). With 1 base clipped from V and 7 bases from J, the junction kept 3 bases outside the gene matches. The CDR3 DNA sequence: TGTGCCTGGAGTGACGGGACAGGCCAGCCCCAGCATTTT. Amino acids: CAWSDGTGQPQHF. The complete variable domain, with remaining parts taken from reference TRBV30 and TRBJ1-5, reads SQTIHQWPATLVQPVGSPLSLECTVEGTSNPNLYWYRQAAGRGLQLLFYSVGIGQISSEVPQNLSASRPQDRQFILSSKKLLLSDSGFYLCAWSDGTGQPQHFGDGTRLSIL.

The gene calls are TRBV12-3 or TRBV12-4 and TRBJ2-5; TRBD1 is a possible D gene (5 bases). This CDR3 contains 13 residues. Trimming shortened V by 3 bases and J by 9 bases, and 14 bases separated the two germline ends. Here the CDR3 DNA reads TGTGCCAGCAGTTTCGGACACGCGAGGTCCCAGTACTTC. It encodes CASSFGHARSQYF.

The chain carries TRBV30 and TRBJ1-4; a possible D gene is TRBD1 (6 bases). The V end lost 2 bases, the J end lost 0 bases, and 10 bases lay between the germline ends. Germline CDR1 and CDR2: GTSNPN and SVGIG (reference sequence). The CDR3 covers 15 residues. The CDR3 bases are TGTGCCTGGAGTCCGACAGGTGCAACTAATGAAAAACTGTTTTTT. Translated, it gives CAWSPTGATNEKLFF.

J is TRBJ1-5 and V is TRBV21-1; no DNA check was done on the table's D call, TRBD1. TRBV21-1 is deemed a pseudogene. This CDR3 is built from 19 residues. The CDR3 spells CASSKWGQGPAFSNQPQHF. The CDR3 nucleotides read TGTGCCAGCAGCAAATGGGGACAGGGGCCAGCGTTTAGCAATCAGCCCCAGCATTTT.

The chain recombines TRBV19 with TRBJ1-1; 8 nucleotides align to TRBD1. Germline loops: CDR1 LNHDA, CDR2 SQIVND (reference sequence). The CDR3 loop spans 13 amino acids. The V and J ends lost 5 bases and 4 bases, in that order; junction bases with no gene match: 3. The CDR3 DNA reads as TGTGCCAGTAGTGTTGACAGGGGCACTGAAGCTTTCTTT. The encoded protein is CASSVDRGTEAFF.

This clone occurred a few times. The rearrangement links TRBV6-2 or TRBV6-3 to TRBJ2-5; 8 bases align to TRBD2. Germline CDR1 reads MNHEY; CDR2 reads SVGEGT. Trimming removed 3 bases from V and 11 bases from J; junction bases left unmatched: 2. This CDR3 contains 11 residues. The CDR3, as DNA: TGTGCCAGCAGTTATGGGACTAGACAGTACTTC. Translated, it gives CASSYGTRQYF.

The chain recombines TRBV29-1 with TRBJ2-7; 7 positions match TRBD1. J lost 5 bases, V lost 3 bases, and 4 bases had no gene match. From germline, CDR1 is SQVTM and CDR2 ANQGSEA. The CDR3 contains 12 residues. This chain's CDR3 is CSVDSGTDEQYF. The CDR3 DNA follows: TGCAGCGTTGACTCGGGGACAGACGAGCAGTACTTC.

The V and J genes are TRBV10-3 and TRBJ1-4, with 9 nucleotides matching TRBD1. The CDR3 totals 13 residues. Germline CDR1 reads ENHRY; CDR2 reads SYGVKD. V shed 7 bases, J shed 6 bases, and the junction held 3 bases outside the gene matches. The CDR3, as DNA: TGTGCCATCAAGGGACAGGGCGATGAAAAACTGTTTTTT. Translation gives CAIKGQGDEKLFF.